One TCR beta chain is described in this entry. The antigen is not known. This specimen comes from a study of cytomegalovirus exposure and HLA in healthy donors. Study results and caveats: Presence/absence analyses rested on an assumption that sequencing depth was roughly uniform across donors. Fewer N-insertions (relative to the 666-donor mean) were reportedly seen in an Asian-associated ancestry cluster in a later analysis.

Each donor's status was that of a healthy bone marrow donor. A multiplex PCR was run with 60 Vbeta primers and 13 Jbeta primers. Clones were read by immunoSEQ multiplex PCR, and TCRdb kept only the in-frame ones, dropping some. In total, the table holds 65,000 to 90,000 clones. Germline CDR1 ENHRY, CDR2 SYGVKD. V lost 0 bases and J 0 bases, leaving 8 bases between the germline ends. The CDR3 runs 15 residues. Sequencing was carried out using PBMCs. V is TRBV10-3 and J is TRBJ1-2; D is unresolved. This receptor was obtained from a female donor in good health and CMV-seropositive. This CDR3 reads CAISESVVSNYGYTF. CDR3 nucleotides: TGTGCCATCAGTGAGTCCGTCGTTTCTAACTATGGCTACACCTTC.